This T cell receptor (beta chain) originates from a study of CD8 T cells in Susac syndrome. The CD8+ and CD4+ T cells were negatively isolated, with the TEMRA cells enriched by FACS. Trimming removed 0 bases from V and 7 bases from J, with 15 bases in between. CDR3 length: 15 amino acids. Germline values: CDR1 MRHNA, CDR2 SNTAGT. Random hexamers were used to reverse transcribe about 0.5 to 1 ug of RNA. TCRdb used MiXCR to reprocess the immunoSEQ multiplex PCR reads, holding one entry per CDR3 protein. Among approximately 190,000 distinct CDR3 sequences, more than 85% were seen once, and the ten largest hold less than 0.2%.

The chain is built from TRBV6-4 and TRBJ1-2; a possible D gene is TRBD1 (5 bases). The sequence came from a human donor with Susac syndrome. The sequenced material came from CD8+ T cells from PBMCs. The CDR3: CASSDSLWGDRGYTF. CDR3 DNA sequence: TGTGCCAGCAGTGACTCGCTCTGGGGGGATCGTGGCTACACCTTC.